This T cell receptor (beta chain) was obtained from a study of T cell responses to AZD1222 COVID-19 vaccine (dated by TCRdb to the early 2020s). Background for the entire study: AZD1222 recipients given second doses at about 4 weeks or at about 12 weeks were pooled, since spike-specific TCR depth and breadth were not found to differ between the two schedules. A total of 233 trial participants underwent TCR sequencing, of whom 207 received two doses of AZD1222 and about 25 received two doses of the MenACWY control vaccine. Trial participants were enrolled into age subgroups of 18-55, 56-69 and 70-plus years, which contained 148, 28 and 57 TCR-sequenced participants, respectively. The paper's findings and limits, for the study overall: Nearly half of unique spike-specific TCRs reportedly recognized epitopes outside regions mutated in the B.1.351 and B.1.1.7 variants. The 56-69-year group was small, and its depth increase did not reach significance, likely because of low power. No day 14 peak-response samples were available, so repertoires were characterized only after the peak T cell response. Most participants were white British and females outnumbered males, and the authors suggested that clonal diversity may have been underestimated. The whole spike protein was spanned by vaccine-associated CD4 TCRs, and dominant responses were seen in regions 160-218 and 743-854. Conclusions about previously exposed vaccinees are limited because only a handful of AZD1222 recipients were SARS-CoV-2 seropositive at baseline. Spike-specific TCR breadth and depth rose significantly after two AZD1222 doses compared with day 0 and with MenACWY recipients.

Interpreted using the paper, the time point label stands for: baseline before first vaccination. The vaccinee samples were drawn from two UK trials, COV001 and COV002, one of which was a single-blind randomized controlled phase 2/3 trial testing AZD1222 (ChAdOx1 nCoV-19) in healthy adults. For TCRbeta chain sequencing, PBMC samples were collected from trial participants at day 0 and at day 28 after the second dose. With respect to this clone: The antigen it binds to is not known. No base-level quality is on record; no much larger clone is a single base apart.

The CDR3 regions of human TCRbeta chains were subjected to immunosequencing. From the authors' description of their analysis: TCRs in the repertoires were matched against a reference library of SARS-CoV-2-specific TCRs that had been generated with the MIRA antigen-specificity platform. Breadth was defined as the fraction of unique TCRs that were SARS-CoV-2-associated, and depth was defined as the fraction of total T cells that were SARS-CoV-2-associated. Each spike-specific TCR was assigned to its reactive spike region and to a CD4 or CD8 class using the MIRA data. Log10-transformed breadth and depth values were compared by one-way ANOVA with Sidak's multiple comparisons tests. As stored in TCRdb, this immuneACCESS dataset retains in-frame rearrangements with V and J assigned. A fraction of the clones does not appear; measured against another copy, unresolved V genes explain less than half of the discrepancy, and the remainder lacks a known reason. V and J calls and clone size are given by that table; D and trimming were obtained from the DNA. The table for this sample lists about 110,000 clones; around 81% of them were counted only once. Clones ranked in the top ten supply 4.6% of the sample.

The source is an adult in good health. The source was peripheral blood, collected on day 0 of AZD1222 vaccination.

CDR3 region: CATSPGTGVNQPQHF. The sequenced DNA: TGTGCCACCAGCCCCGGGACAGGGGTCAATCAGCCCCAGCATTTT. The rearrangement combines TRBV24-1 with TRBJ1-5, with 10 bases matching TRBD1. The junction shows trimming of 7 bases on V and 3 bases on J, and the gene matches do not reach 5 bases of it. According to the germline V gene, CDR1 reads KGHDR and CDR2 reads SFDVKD. From the cysteine up to the phenylalanine, the CDR3 has a length of 15 residues. Only CDR3 DNA remains: 45 bases, in frame from the first base.